This T cell receptor beta chain was sequenced in a study of response to subunit inactivated influenza vaccine (dated 2018 in TCRdb). With respect to the entire study: To follow how T cells responded to a trivalent subunit inactivated influenza vaccine, the researchers relied on deep quantitative profiling of the T cell receptor repertoire. What the authors observed across the whole study: The authors suggested that each seasonal influenza vaccination may recruit only a limited number of new T cells.

Library creation used RT-PCR. Sequencing was performed on an Illumina HiSeq 2500. TCRdb handled the public reads itself, with Q25 trimming in fastp and clone calling in MiXCR, and kept productive beta chains. Every entry covers one CDR3 protein and lists the most common genes and DNA from its rows. This sample has more than 450,000 distinct CDR3 sequences in its table, and 12% of those were observed once. Around 9.6% of the sample belongs to the ten largest clones. About this clonotype itself: The specificity of this receptor is unknown. A much larger clone is a single base away; this may be a read error.

This sequence originates from a man between 50 and 59 years old who received an inactivated influenza vaccine. Donor details come from another sample of the same person, matched by shared clones. This sample comprised PBMCs from blood, obtained on the day of vaccination.

The bases are TGTGCCAGCAGAGGTGGTGGGGAGCATTACTTC. This gives the protein CASRGGGEHYF. The chain employs TRBV28 and TRBJ2-7; a tentative D match to TRBD2 spans 5 bases. CDR1 and CDR2, looked up from the germline V gene, are MDHEN and SYDVKM. The CDR3 sequence holds 11 residues, the cysteine and phenylalanine included. CDR3 DNA is the only sequence kept; it has 33 bases, read in frame from the first base.